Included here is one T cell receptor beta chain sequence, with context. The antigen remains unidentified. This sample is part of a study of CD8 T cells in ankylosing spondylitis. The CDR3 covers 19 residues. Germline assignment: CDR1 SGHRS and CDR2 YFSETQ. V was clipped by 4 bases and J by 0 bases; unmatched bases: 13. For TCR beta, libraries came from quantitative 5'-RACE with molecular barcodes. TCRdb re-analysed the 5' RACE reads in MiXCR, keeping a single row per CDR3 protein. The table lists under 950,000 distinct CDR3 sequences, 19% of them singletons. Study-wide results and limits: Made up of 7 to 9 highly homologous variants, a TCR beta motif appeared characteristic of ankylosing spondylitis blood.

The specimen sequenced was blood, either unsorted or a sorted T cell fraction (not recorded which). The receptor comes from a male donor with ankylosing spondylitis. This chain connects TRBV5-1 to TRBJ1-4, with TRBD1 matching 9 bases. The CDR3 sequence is CASSATRDREIATNEKLFF. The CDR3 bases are TGCGCCAGCAGCGCCACCCGGGACAGGGAAATTGCAACTAATGAAAAACTGTTTTTT.